This passage covers 29 T cell receptor beta chains from one sample sequenced in a study of CD8 T cells in Susac syndrome. The RNA input was about 0.45 to 1 ug, and it was reverse transcribed with random hexamers. Using its own MiXCR run on the immunoSEQ multiplex PCR reads, TCRdb lists one record per CDR3 protein. In the table there are 200,000 or so distinct CDR3 sequences, approximately 90% of which are singletons. The specimen was CD8+ T cells from PBMCs. The receptors stem from a human donor with multiple sclerosis.

The rearrangement links TRBV6-1 to TRBJ2-2; 8 bases align to TRBD2. The V gene end was trimmed by 4 bases and the J gene end by 3 bases; junction bases not matched to a gene: 4. CDR1 and CDR2 (germline): MNHNS, SASEGT. The CDR3 has 15 amino acids. The CDR3 bases are TGTGCCAGCAGTGGAGCGGGGGCGGACACCGGGGAGCTGTTTTTT. It encodes CASSGAGADTGELFF.

This clonotype appeared once. The chain couples TRBV19 to TRBJ2-7; D possibly matches TRBD1 or TRBD2 (5 bases each). The CDR3 contains 14 residues. The V end was cut by 5 bases, the J end by 0 bases, with 11 bases between. Germline assignment: CDR1 LNHDA and CDR2 SQIVND (reference sequence). The CDR3 sequence: CASSWSGSSYEQYF. The CDR3 DNA is TGTGCCAGTAGTTGGTCAGGGAGCTCCTACGAGCAGTACTTC.

This clonotype was seen just once. The rearrangement links TRBV11-3 to TRBJ2-5, with D hard to call. CDR3 size: 14 residues. Between the trimmed V and J ends, which lost 5 bases and 5 bases, there was a span of 15 bases. Germline V gives CDR1 SGHNT, CDR2 YENEEA. The CDR3 nucleotides are TGTGCCAGCAGCAACCTCCGCGAGAGGGAGACCCAGTACTTC. Translated, it gives CASSNLRERETQYF. The full variable domain, its missing parts supplied by reference TRBV11-3 and TRBJ2-5, is EAGVVQSPRYKIIEKKQPVAFWCNPISGHNTLYWYLQNLGQGPELLIRYENEEAVDDSQLPKDRFSAERLKGVDSTLKIQPAELGDSAVYLCASSNLRERETQYFGPGTRLLVL.

This chain links TRBV19 with TRBJ2-2; TRBD2 aligns across 11 bases. The CDR3 totals 15 residues. J lost 4 bases, V lost 7 bases, and 5 bases had no gene match. Germline V gives CDR1 LNHDA, CDR2 SQIVND (reference sequence). The CDR3 DNA reads TGTGCCAGTACCCTAGCGGGAGGTGGCACCGGGGAGCTGTTTTTT. It codes for CASTLAGGGTGELFF.

The chain is built from TRBV4-3 and TRBJ2-7; D is undetermined. Per the germline V gene, CDR1 is LGHNA and CDR2 is YSLEER. CDR3 length equals 16 residues. V was pared by 1 base and J by 4 bases, with 17 bases between. The CDR3 bases are TGCGCCAGCAGCCAAGTGGTTAGGGCTAACTCGTACGAGCAGTACTTC. As protein: CASSQVVRANSYEQYF.

The J gene is TRBJ1-2, the V gene TRBV30, with D maybe TRBD1 (6 bases). V dropped 4 bases and J dropped 5 bases, with 20 bases sitting between them. This CDR3 is 15 amino acids long. Germline CDR1 GTSNPN, CDR2 SVGIG (reference sequence). The CDR3 is CAWIGGGGPGYGYTF. CDR3 DNA: TGTGCCTGGATTGGAGGGGGTGGGCCGGGGTATGGCTACACCTTC.

The chain carries TRBV5-6 and TRBJ2-1, with TRBD2 matching over 7 bases. Trimming removed 1 base from V and 9 bases from J; junction bases left unmatched: 10. Germline V CDR1 and CDR2: SGHDT, YYEEEE. The CDR3 runs 15 residues. Here the CDR3 reads CASSLKSPGGTEQFF. DNA of the CDR3: TGTGCCAGCAGCTTGAAGTCCCCGGGAGGCACTGAGCAGTTCTTC.

This rearrangement joins TRBV6-2 or TRBV6-3 to TRBJ2-1; no firm D call. Trimming removed 2 bases at V and 7 bases at J, with 9 bases between. Germline lookup yields CDR1 MNHEY and CDR2 SVGEGT. The CDR3 is 13 amino acids. CDR3 DNA sequence: TGTGCCAGCAGTTACGACGCCCCAAATGAGCAGTTCTTC. Its translation is CASSYDAPNEQFF.

The chain joins TRBV12-3 or TRBV12-4 to TRBJ2-7, with 8 positions matching TRBD1. The CDR3 covers 15 residues. The J segment lost 0 bases and the V segment lost 5 bases, leaving 6 bases of the junction unmatched. CDR3 coding DNA: TGTGCCAGCAGTCCACCGGGACAGGCCTCCTACGAGCAGTACTTC. This codes for CASSPPGQASYEQYF.

The rearrangement joins TRBV13 to TRBJ2-1, with TRBD2 matching 14 bases. Trimming took 4 bases from V and 5 from J; bases not matched to a gene: 13. The CDR3 extends over 19 amino acids. Looked up from germline, CDR1 is PRHDT and CDR2 is FYEKMQ (reference sequence). In nucleotides, the CDR3 is TGTGCCAGCAGCTCCCACTACGGGACTAGCGGGAGCGGCGACAATGAGCAGTTCTTC. As protein: CASSSHYGTSGSGDNEQFF.

The chain couples TRBV18 to TRBJ1-2; a weak D match, TRBD1 (5 bases). The CDR3 runs to 12 residues. Germline V gives CDR1 KGHSH, CDR2 LQKENI. The V gene lost 0 bases and the J gene lost 10 bases, with 9 bases spanning the gap. The chain's CDR3 is CASSPPGEDYTF. As DNA, the CDR3 is TGTGCCAGCTCACCACCGGGGGAAGACTACACCTTC. The full variable domain, in which reference TRBV18 and TRBJ1-2 provide the parts outside the CDR3, is NAGVMQNPRHLVRRRGQEARLRCSPMKGHSHVYWYRQLPEEGLKFMVYLQKENIIDESGMPKERFSAEFPKEGPSILRIQQVVRGDSAAYFCASSPPGEDYTFGSGTRLTVV.

Here the CDR3 reads CASSGRVPSYEQYF. Written as DNA, the CDR3 is TGTGCCAGCAGCGGACGGGTGCCCTCCTACGAGCAGTACTTC. This sequence joins TRBV5-6 and TRBJ2-7; D gene unclear. The V gene lost 4 bases and the J gene lost 0 bases, with 11 bases spanning the gap. Germline CDR1 SGHDT, CDR2 YYEEEE. The CDR3 runs 14 residues.

The chain uses TRBV10-3 and TRBJ1-5; 7 nucleotides match TRBD1. The CDR3 contains 19 residues. Germline V gene lookup returns CDR1 ENHRY and CDR2 SYGVKD. The V and J ends lost 0 bases and 0 bases, in that order; junction bases with no gene match: 11. CDR3: CAISESMGQFSGSNQPQHF. In DNA, the CDR3 is TGTGCCATCAGTGAGTCGATGGGACAGTTTTCGGGTAGCAATCAGCCCCAGCATTTT.

In this sample, this clonotype turned up a few times. The rearrangement links TRBV12-3 or TRBV12-4 to TRBJ2-7; D is unclear. Between the trimmed V and J ends, which lost 0 bases and 3 bases, there was a span of 6 bases. This CDR3 region has 13 residues. CDR3 amino acids: CASSLAWDYEQYF. For the CDR3, the DNA is TGTGCCAGCAGTTTAGCCTGGGACTACGAGCAGTACTTC.

V usage is TRBV6-1 and J usage is TRBJ1-1; D is ambiguous. This CDR3 region has 11 residues. Germline V lookup: CDR1 MNHNS, CDR2 SASEGT. CDR3 region: CTEGLNTEAFF. CDR3 coding DNA: TGTACAGAGGGATTGAACACTGAAGCTTTCTTT.

This clonotype has only a few counts. The V call is TRBV9, the J call TRBJ1-6; 8 nucleotides align to TRBD1. Looked up from germline, CDR1 is SGDLS and CDR2 is YYNGEE. CDR3 size: 15 residues. V shed 3 bases and J 3 bases; nucleotides not matched to a gene: 2. The CDR3 nucleotides read TGTGCCAGCAGCGCCACAGGGGGCTATAATTCACCCCTCCACTTT. Translated, it gives CASSATGGYNSPLHF.

V is TRBV5-4 and J is TRBJ1-2, with TRBD1 identical over 8 bases. The V gene end was trimmed by 0 bases and the J gene end by 8 bases; junction bases not matched to a gene: 21. The germline V gene encodes CDR1 SGHNT and CDR2 YYREEE (reference sequence). The CDR3 is 19 amino acids. The DNA of the CDR3 is TGTGCCAGCAGCTTGGAGGACAGGGCCCAGGACGGGTTCGTGAGGGGCTACACCTTC. It codes for CASSLEDRAQDGFVRGYTF.

The rearrangement links TRBV7-9 to TRBJ2-3; D is unresolved. The germline gives CDR1 SEHNR, CDR2 FQNEAQ (reference sequence). This CDR3 comprises 14 residues. Deletions cut 2 bases from V and 1 base from J, with 7 bases between. The CDR3 protein is CASSLTPGTDTQYF. In DNA, the CDR3 is TGTGCCAGCAGCTTAACTCCGGGCACAGATACGCAGTATTTT.

The V gene is TRBV20-1, the J gene TRBJ1-2; D remains unclear. This CDR3 is built from 14 residues. V lost 6 bases and J lost 0, with 14 bases in between. CDR1 is DFQATT, CDR2 SNEGSKA, per germline (reference sequence). The CDR3 sequence: CSARAAATNYGYTF. The CDR3 DNA sequence: TGCAGTGCCCGGGCGGCAGCAACTAACTATGGCTACACCTTC.

V is TRBV18 and J is TRBJ2-5; no firm D call. V lost 3 bases and J lost 2, with 16 bases in between. This CDR3 spans 16 amino acids. Germline assignment: CDR1 KGHSH and CDR2 LQKENI. CDR3 DNA: TGTGCCAGCTCACCCTCCGTTTCCCAGCTACAAGAGACCCAGTACTTC. It is translated as CASSPSVSQLQETQYF.

V is TRBV7-3 and J is TRBJ1-2; D remains ambiguous. Germline V gene sequence: CDR1 SGHTA, CDR2 FQGTGA. The CDR3 totals 14 residues. The germline V and J ends were trimmed by 5 bases and 8 bases, with 18 bases remaining between them. This chain's CDR3 is CASSPTEVTTGYTF. In DNA, the CDR3 is TGTGCCAGCAGCCCAACCGAAGTAACGACCGGCTACACCTTC.

This clonotype was found a few times. J is TRBJ2-7 and V is TRBV27; 7 bases match TRBD1. V was pared by 3 bases and J by 1 base, with 3 bases of the junction left unmatched. The germline V gene has CDR1 MNHEY and CDR2 SMNVEV (reference sequence). The CDR3 consists of 14 residues. The CDR3 coding sequence is TGTGCCAGCAGTTTTGCAGGGGGTTCCTACGAGCAGTACTTC. Its protein product is CASSFAGGSYEQYF.

The genes are TRBV3-1 and TRBJ1-1, with TRBD1 identical over 8 bases. V lost 2 bases, J lost 6 bases, and 11 bases stayed unmatched. Germline-derived CDR1 and CDR2 are LGHDT and YNNKEL (reference sequence). The CDR3 is made up of 16 amino acids. The chain's CDR3 is CASSQFTRGRKAEAFF. Here the CDR3 DNA reads TGTGCCAGCAGCCAATTCACCAGGGGGCGCAAGGCTGAAGCTTTCTTT.

In this sample, this clonotype turned up once. The chain joins TRBV27 to TRBJ2-2; a possible D gene is TRBD1 (6 bases). Germline V CDR1 and CDR2: MNHEY, SMNVEV (reference sequence). V was pared by 2 bases and J by 6 bases, with 7 bases between. There are 13 residues in the CDR3. CDR3 nucleotides: TGTGCCAGCAGTTTACAGGGGCCCGGGGAGCTGTTTTTT. Protein sequence: CASSLQGPGELFF.

The table lists this clonotype with a few counts. The V gene is TRBV12-3 or TRBV12-4, the J gene TRBJ1-5; 10 nucleotides agree with TRBD1. Losses at the gene ends were 5 bases for V and 5 bases for J; bases not matched to a gene: 3. CDR3 length: 14 residues. DNA of the CDR3: TGTGCCAGCAGTCAGGGACAGGGGTATCAGCCCCAGCATTTT. Translated: CASSQGQGYQPQHF.

This chain links TRBV9 with TRBJ2-1; TRBD2 matches 8 bases. V shed 3 bases, J shed 8 bases, and the junction held 22 bases outside the gene matches. CDR1 is SGDLS, CDR2 YYNGEE, per germline. This CDR3 has 19 amino acids. This CDR3 is CASSGVRSGDKQRPDEQFF. The CDR3 region has the DNA TGTGCCAGCAGCGGAGTTCGTAGCGGGGATAAACAAAGGCCCGATGAGCAGTTCTTC.

The chain is built from TRBV5-6 and TRBJ2-1; the D gene is possibly TRBD2 (6 bases). V was shortened by 0 bases and J by 10 bases, with 14 bases between the two germline ends. The CDR3 sequence is 14 residues long. Germline V CDR1 and CDR2: SGHDT, YYEEEE. In DNA, the CDR3 is TGTGCCAGCAGCTTGGTCCCTCTGGGAGGAGAGCAGTTCTTC. Translated: CASSLVPLGGEQFF.

The rearrangement uses TRBV20-1 and TRBJ2-5, with D perhaps matching TRBD1 or TRBD2 (5 bases each). Germline CDR1 is DFQATT and CDR2 is SNEGSKA (reference sequence). This CDR3 is built from 11 residues. V lost 3 bases and J 9 bases, leaving 11 bases between the germline ends. CDR3 sequence: CSARGLGAQYF. The CDR3 DNA is TGCAGTGCTAGGGGGCTGGGGGCCCAGTACTTC.

This chain links TRBV19 with TRBJ1-1; tentative D call: TRBD1 (5 bases). Per the germline V gene, CDR1 is LNHDA and CDR2 is SQIVND (reference sequence). The CDR3 covers 13 residues. V was clipped by 5 bases and J by 3 bases, with 10 bases between them. CDR3 sequence reads: CASSFGGYTEAFF. The CDR3 DNA follows: TGTGCCAGTAGTTTCGGGGGTTACACTGAAGCTTTCTTT.